This T cell receptor beta chain is from a study of Ad26.COV2.S vaccination and SARS-CoV-2 variants. Notes on this clone: The antigen is not known.

TCRdb's table, derived via immunoSEQ multiplex PCR, lists solely in-frame clones and lacks some. The sample consists of under 550,000 clones, 90% of them appearing once. Treatment meaning: 15 to 20 received Ad26.COV2.S at low or high dose, single or two shots; 5 received placebo; per-sample allocation not given. Following the first vaccine or placebo injection, samples were taken on day 63. This person who donated was an adult of 18-55 years in Boston. Unmatched junction bases numbered 4, after V lost 6 bases and J lost 4 bases. CDR3 size: 13 residues. In germline, CDR1 is MNHEY, CDR2 SVGAGI. General study points: Once vaccination had occurred, spike-specific CD8+ and CD4+ T cell responses reportedly showed substantial breadth.

V gene TRBV6-5 combines with J gene TRBJ2-5, with TRBD2 matching over 8 bases. The sequenced sample was peripheral blood, obtained in a trial of Ad26.COV2.S vaccine versus placebo. The sequence derives from a person aged 18-65 years who received the Ad26.COV2.S COVID-19 vaccine or a placebo. The CDR3 here is CASRTSGRETQYF. As DNA, the CDR3 is TGTGCCAGCAGAACTAGCGGACGAGAGACCCAGTACTTC.